These 19 T cell receptor beta chains share one sample of origin, sequenced in a study of somatic mutations in cytotoxic T cells in rheumatoid arthritis. The protocol was immunoSEQ multiplex PCR, while the TCRdb copy is restricted to in-frame clones and leaves out a portion. The repertoire has about 11,000 clones, over 65% of them found once; the top ten carry roughly 40%. The material sequenced was CD8+ T cells sorted from blood. Every receptor here comes from a man aged 55 to 69 in good health.

The CDR3 DNA reads as TGTGCCAGCAGCGTAGAGTACGGCGGACGGGAGCTGTTTTTT. Translating gives CASSVEYGGRELFF. The rearrangement joins TRBV9 to TRBJ2-2; unclear D gene. The length of the CDR3 is 14 residues. The V gene lost 0 bases and the J gene lost 9 bases, with 12 bases spanning the gap. Looked up from germline, CDR1 is SGDLS and CDR2 is YYNGEE.

The sample holds one count of this clone. The rearrangement uses TRBV5-6 and TRBJ1-1; 7 bases line up with TRBD1. Germline-derived CDR1 and CDR2 are SGHDT and YYEEEE. V shed 0 bases, J shed 5 bases, and the junction held 7 bases outside the gene matches. The CDR3 runs 15 residues. CDR3 sequence reads: CASSLERGRVTEAFF. CDR3 DNA sequence: TGTGCCAGCAGCTTGGAGAGGGGGCGGGTAACTGAAGCTTTCTTT.

This chain connects TRBV30 to TRBJ2-1, with TRBD2 matching 10 bases. CDR1 and CDR2 from the germline V gene are GTSNPN and SVGIG (reference sequence). The J segment lost 4 bases and the V segment lost 1 base, leaving 4 bases of the junction unmatched. The CDR3 spans 15 residues. CDR3 sequence reads: CAWSEERGGYNEQFF. The CDR3 DNA reads as TGTGCCTGGAGTGAGGAGCGGGGGGGTTACAATGAGCAGTTCTTC.

This clone was observed a handful of times. The junction departs from the called germline gene at one end, perhaps through a read error. V and J are TRBV6-4 and TRBJ1-5, with 7 bases matching TRBD1. CDR3 size: 16 residues. The germline CDR1 and CDR2 sequences are MRHNA and SNTAGT. The CDR3 is CASSYSAGRGNQPQHF. The CDR3 nucleotides are TGTGCCAGCAGTTACTCGGCAGGCAGGGGGAATCAGCCCCAGCATTTT.

The chain is built from TRBV27 and TRBJ2-7; the match to TRBD1 covers 9 bases. Germline lookup yields CDR1 MNHEY and CDR2 SMNVEV (reference sequence). V shed 7 bases, J shed 3 bases, and the junction held 10 bases outside the gene matches. This CDR3 has 15 residues. The CDR3 protein is CASTPLGQGGYEQYF. In DNA, the CDR3 is TGTGCCAGCACACCCTTGGGACAGGGAGGCTACGAGCAGTACTTC.

V usage is TRBV15 and J usage is TRBJ2-3; D is unclear. CDR3 length: 15 amino acids. Germline CDR1 is LNHNV and CDR2 is YYDKDF (reference sequence). Trimming stripped 1 base from V and 1 base from J, with 9 bases between. The CDR3 sequence: CATSRVNTRTDTQYF. In DNA, the CDR3 is TGTGCCACCAGCAGAGTCAACACCCGCACAGATACGCAGTATTTT.

V usage is TRBV6-4 and J usage is TRBJ2-1, with 11 bases fitting TRBD2. CDR1 and CDR2 (germline): MRHNA, SNTAGT. V dropped 5 bases and J dropped 3; count of bases not matched to a gene: 6. CDR3 size: 16 residues. The DNA of the CDR3 is TGTGCCAGCAGTCCGTTCGGGACTAGCGGCTACAATGAGCAGTTCTTC. Protein sequence: CASSPFGTSGYNEQFF.

This clone was seen a few times. Here the CDR3 DNA reads TGTGCCAGCAGTTTCGGGGAATCCTACAATGAGCAGTTCTTC. Amino acid sequence: CASSFGESYNEQFF. The rearrangement joins TRBV28 to TRBJ2-1, with D perhaps TRBD2 (5 bases). The germline V gene encodes CDR1 MDHEN and CDR2 SYDVKM. The V end lost 3 bases, the J end lost 1 base, and 7 bases lay between the germline ends. This CDR3 region has 14 residues. Full variable domain (rest looked up from reference TRBV28 and TRBJ2-1): DVKVTQSSRYLVKRTGEKVFLECVQDMDHENMFWYRQDPGLGLRLIYFSYDVKMKEKGDIPEGYSVSREKKERFSLILESASTNQTSMYLCASSFGESYNEQFFGPGTRLTVL.

In DNA form, the CDR3 reads TGTGCCAGCAGCTTAGTACAGGGAGGGACTGAAGCTTTCTTT. Translating it yields CASSLVQGGTEAFF. V and J are TRBV7-9 and TRBJ1-1, with D possibly being TRBD1 (6 bases). Trimming removed 1 base at V and 5 bases at J, with 11 bases between. This CDR3 comprises 14 residues. Germline V lookup: CDR1 SEHNR, CDR2 FQNEAQ (reference sequence).

This clone was detected a few times. This chain links TRBV6-5 with TRBJ1-4, with 7 bases fitting TRBD1. This CDR3 region has 15 residues. V lost 5 bases and J lost 3; bases outside the gene matches: 6. Per the germline V gene, CDR1 is MNHEY and CDR2 is SVGAGI. The CDR3: CASSQKGQPNEKLFF. The CDR3 coding sequence is TGTGCCAGCAGTCAAAAGGGACAGCCTAATGAAAAACTGTTTTTT.

The chain combines TRBV7-9 with TRBJ2-3; 8 bases fit TRBD2. The CDR3 is 19 amino acids. In germline, CDR1 is SEHNR, CDR2 FQNEAQ (reference sequence). V trimming: 5 bases; J trimming: 1 base; junction bases outside the gene matches: 17. In DNA, the CDR3 is TGTGCCAGCAGCACAACCATGGACGGGGGGGCCTTGCGCACAGATACGCAGTATTTT. Translating gives CASSTTMDGGALRTDTQYF.

In its sample, this clone ranks as hyperexpanded (1% or more). The chain carries TRBV7-6 and TRBJ2-7; D gene uncertain. This CDR3 region has 13 residues. Germline CDR1 is SGHVS and CDR2 is FNYEAQ. Deletions cut 5 bases from V and 3 bases from J, with 11 bases between. The CDR3 sequence is CASSLDGYYEQYF. In nucleotides, the CDR3 is TGTGCCAGCAGCCTTGATGGGTACTACGAGCAGTACTTC.

V gene TRBV19 combines with J gene TRBJ2-7, with 8 bases that match TRBD1. Germline loops: CDR1 LNHDA, CDR2 SQIVND (reference sequence). The CDR3 length is 13 residues. After removal of 8 bases from V and 4 bases from J, the junction contained 7 bases not matched to a gene. This CDR3 reads CASGTGTGYEQYF. The DNA of the CDR3 is TGTGCCAGTGGAACCGGGACAGGATACGAGCAGTACTTC.

The chain has TRBV4-1 and TRBJ2-3, with unresolved D. The CDR3 is 15 residues long. Germline V gene sequence: CDR1 MGHRA, CDR2 YSYEKL. Deletions cut 1 base from V and 2 bases from J, with 10 bases between. The CDR3 spells CASSQVYSPTDTQYF. For the CDR3, the DNA is TGCGCCAGCAGCCAAGTCTACAGCCCCACAGATACGCAGTATTTT.

The rearrangement joins TRBV29-1 to TRBJ2-7; 7 positions match TRBD1. The ends lost 6 bases at V and 2 bases at J; junction bases unmatched: 7. The CDR3 has 13 amino acids. Germline V gene lookup returns CDR1 SQVTM and CDR2 ANQGSEA. CDR3 sequence: CSVTPTGTYEQYF. CDR3 DNA: TGCAGCGTGACGCCGACAGGGACCTACGAGCAGTACTTC.

The chain joins TRBV7-2 to TRBJ2-7; tentatively, D is TRBD1 (5 bases). Trimming took 1 base from V and 4 from J, leaving 11 bases between them. The CDR3 has 14 residues. Germline V CDR1 and CDR2: SGHTA, FQGNSA. CDR3 residues: CASSLGTLGYEQYF. Written as DNA, the CDR3 is TGTGCCAGCAGCTTAGGGACACTGGGGTACGAGCAGTACTTC.

The chain employs TRBV4-3 and TRBJ2-3; the D gene is possibly TRBD1 (5 bases). Per the germline V gene, CDR1 is LGHNA and CDR2 is YSLEER. The germline V and J ends were trimmed by 1 base and 2 bases, with 10 bases remaining between them. This CDR3 is 15 amino acids long. Here the CDR3 DNA reads TGCGCCAGCAGCCAAGGTTCAGGGTTCACAGATACGCAGTATTTT. Encoded protein: CASSQGSGFTDTQYF.

V and J are TRBV19 and TRBJ2-2; 7 bases are shared with TRBD1. Trimming cost V 3 bases and J 3 bases; bases outside gene matches: 13. Germline V gene data show CDR1 as LNHDA and CDR2 as SQIVND (reference sequence). The CDR3 runs 18 residues. In nucleotides, the CDR3 is TGTGCCAGTAGTATCCTCCCGAGGGGGCGTACGGACACCGGGGAGCTGTTTTTT. It specifies CASSILPRGRTDTGELFF.

The chain uses TRBV11-2 and TRBJ2-3, with D possibly being TRBD1 (6 bases). The CDR3 sequence is 18 residues long. V was clipped by 2 bases and J by 1 base, with 19 bases between them. Germline loops: CDR1 SGHAT, CDR2 FQNNGV. CDR3 loop: CASSLISGTRGRTDTQYF. The CDR3 DNA follows: TGTGCCAGCAGCTTAATTTCCGGGACACGGGGCCGCACAGATACGCAGTATTTT. The full variable domain, rest sourced from reference TRBV11-2 and TRBJ2-3, is EAGVAQSPRYKIIEKRQSVAFWCNPISGHATLYWYQQILGQGPKLLIQFQNNGVVDDSQLPKDRFSAERLKGVDSTLKIQPAKLEDSAVYLCASSLISGTRGRTDTQYFGPGTRLTVL.